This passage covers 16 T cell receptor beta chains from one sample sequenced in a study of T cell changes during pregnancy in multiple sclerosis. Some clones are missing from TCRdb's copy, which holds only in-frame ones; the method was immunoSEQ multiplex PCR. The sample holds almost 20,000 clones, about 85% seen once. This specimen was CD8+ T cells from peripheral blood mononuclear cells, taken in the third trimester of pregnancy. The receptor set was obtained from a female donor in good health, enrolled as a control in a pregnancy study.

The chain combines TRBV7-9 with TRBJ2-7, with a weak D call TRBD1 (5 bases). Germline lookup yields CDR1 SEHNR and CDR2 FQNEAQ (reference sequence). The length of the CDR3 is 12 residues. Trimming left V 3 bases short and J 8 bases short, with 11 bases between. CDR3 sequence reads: CASSLSRVKQYF. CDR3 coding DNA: TGTGCCAGCAGCTTGAGCAGGGTGAAGCAGTACTTC.

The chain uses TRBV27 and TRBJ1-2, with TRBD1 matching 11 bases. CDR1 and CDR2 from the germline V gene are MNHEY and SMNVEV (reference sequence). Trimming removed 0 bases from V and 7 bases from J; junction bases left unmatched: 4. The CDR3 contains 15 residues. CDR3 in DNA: TGTGCCAGCAGTTTATCTTTAGGGACAGGGGGTGGCTACACCTTC. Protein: CASSLSLGTGGGYTF.

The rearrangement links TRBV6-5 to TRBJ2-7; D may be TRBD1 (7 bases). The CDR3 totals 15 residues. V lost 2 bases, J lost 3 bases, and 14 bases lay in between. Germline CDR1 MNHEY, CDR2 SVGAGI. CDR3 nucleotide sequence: TGTGCCAGCAGTTACAAAGCAGGGGGGAACTACGAGCAGTACTTC. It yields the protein CASSYKAGGNYEQYF.

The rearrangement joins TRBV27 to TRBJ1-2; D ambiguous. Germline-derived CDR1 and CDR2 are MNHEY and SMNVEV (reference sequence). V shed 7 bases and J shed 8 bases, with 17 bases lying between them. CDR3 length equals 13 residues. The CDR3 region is CASTPSGSRGYTF. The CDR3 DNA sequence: TGTGCCAGCACCCCCTCAGGATCAAGGGGCTACACCTTC.

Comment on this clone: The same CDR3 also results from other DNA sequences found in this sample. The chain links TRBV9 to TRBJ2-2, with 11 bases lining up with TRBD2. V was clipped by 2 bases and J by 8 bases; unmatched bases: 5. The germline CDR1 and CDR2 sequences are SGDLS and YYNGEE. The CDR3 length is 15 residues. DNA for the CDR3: TGTGCCAGCAGCGTCACTAGCGGGGGAGCGGGGGAGCTGTTTTTT. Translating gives CASSVTSGGAGELFF.

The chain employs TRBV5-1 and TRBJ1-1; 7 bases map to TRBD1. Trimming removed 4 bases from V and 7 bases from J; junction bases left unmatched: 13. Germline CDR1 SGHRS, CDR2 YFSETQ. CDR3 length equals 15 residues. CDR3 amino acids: CASSPDPGGLIEAFF. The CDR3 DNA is TGCGCCAGCAGCCCGGATCCAGGGGGACTCATTGAAGCTTTCTTT. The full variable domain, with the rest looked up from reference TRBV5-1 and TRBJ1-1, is KAGVTQTPRYLIKTRGQQVTLSCSPISGHRSVSWYQQTPGQGLQFLFEYFSETQRNKGNFPGRFSGRQFSNSRSEMNVSTLELGDSALYLCASSPDPGGLIEAFFGQGTRLTVV.

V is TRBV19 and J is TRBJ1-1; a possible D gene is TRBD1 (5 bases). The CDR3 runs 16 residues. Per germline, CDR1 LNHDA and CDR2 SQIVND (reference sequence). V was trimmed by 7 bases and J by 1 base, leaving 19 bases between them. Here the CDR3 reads CASTPPGFPTNTEAFF. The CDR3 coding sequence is TGTGCCAGTACCCCCCCAGGGTTCCCTACGAACACTGAAGCTTTCTTT.

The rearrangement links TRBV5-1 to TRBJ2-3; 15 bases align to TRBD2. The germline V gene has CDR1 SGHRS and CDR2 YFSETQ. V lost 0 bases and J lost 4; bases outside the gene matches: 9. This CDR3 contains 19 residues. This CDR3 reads CASSLAGTSGGFFADTQYF. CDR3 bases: TGCGCCAGCAGCTTGGCCGGGACTAGCGGGGGGTTCTTCGCAGATACGCAGTATTTT.

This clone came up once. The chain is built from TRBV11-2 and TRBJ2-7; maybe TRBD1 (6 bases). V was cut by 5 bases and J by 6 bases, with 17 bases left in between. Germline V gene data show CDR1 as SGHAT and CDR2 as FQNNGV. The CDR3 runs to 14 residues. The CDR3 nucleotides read TGTGCCAGCAGCCCCCAGTCCTGGGGGCCCGAGCAGTACTTC. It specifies CASSPQSWGPEQYF.

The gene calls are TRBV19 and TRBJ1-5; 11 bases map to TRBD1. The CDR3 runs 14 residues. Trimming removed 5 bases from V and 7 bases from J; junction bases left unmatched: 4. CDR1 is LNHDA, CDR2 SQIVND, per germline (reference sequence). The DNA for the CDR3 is TGTGCCAGTAGTCACCGGGACAGGGGGCAGCCCCAGCATTTT. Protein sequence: CASSHRDRGQPQHF.

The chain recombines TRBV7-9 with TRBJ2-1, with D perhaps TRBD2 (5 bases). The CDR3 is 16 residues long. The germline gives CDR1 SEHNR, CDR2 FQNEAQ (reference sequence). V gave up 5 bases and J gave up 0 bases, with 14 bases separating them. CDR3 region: CASSPASGSSYNEQFF. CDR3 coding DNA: TGTGCCAGCAGCCCCGCAAGCGGTTCCTCCTACAATGAGCAGTTCTTC.

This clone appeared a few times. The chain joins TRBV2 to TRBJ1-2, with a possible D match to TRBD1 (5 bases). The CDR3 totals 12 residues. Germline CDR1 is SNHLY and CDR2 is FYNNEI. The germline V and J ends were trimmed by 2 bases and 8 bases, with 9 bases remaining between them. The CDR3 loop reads CASSERTFGYTF. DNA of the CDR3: TGTGCCAGCAGTGAACGGACATTCGGCTACACCTTC.

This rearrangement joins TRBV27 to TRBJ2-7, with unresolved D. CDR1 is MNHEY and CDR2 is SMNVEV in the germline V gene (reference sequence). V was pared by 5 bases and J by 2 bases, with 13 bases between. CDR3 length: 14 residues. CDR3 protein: CASSPATVAYEQYF. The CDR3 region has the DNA TGTGCCAGCAGTCCCGCCACTGTGGCCTACGAGCAGTACTTC.

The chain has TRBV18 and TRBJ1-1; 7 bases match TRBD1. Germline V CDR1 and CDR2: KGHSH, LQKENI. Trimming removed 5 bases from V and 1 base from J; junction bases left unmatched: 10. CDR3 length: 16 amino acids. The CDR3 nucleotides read TGTGCCAGCTCAGACCCCACACAGGGGAGGAACACTGAAGCTTTCTTT. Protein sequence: CASSDPTQGRNTEAFF.

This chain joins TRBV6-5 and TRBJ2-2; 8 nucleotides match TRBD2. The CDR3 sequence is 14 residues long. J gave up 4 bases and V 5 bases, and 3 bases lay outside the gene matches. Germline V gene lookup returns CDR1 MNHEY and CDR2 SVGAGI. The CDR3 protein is CASSRLAITGELFF. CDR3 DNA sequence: TGTGCCAGCAGTCGACTAGCGATCACCGGGGAGCTGTTTTTT.

The CDR3 region is CASSLDGAGGLAGELFF. Written as DNA, the CDR3 is TGTGCCAGCAGCTTAGACGGGGCGGGAGGGCTCGCCGGGGAGCTGTTTTTT. V gene TRBV11-2 combines with J gene TRBJ2-2; TRBD2 matches at 9 bases. V lost 0 bases, J lost 6 bases, and 8 bases stayed unmatched. Germline V CDR1 and CDR2: SGHAT, FQNNGV. The CDR3 contains 17 residues.